Here is one TCR beta chain with its context. The source of the sample is a study of somatic mutations in cytotoxic T cells in rheumatoid arthritis. Some clones are missing from TCRdb's copy, which holds only in-frame ones; the method was immunoSEQ multiplex PCR. Of tens of thousands of clones in the sample, 80% to 90% were seen once. What was sequenced was CD8+ T cells sorted from blood. The receptor comes from an adult with rheumatoid arthritis.

The CDR3 sequence is CASSYSPLSYEQYF. CDR3 DNA sequence: TGTGCCAGCAGTTACAGCCCACTTTCCTACGAGCAGTACTTC. The chain recombines TRBV6-5 with TRBJ2-7; D unresolved. This CDR3 has 14 residues. Trimming took 2 bases from V and 1 from J, leaving 9 bases between them. Germline values: CDR1 MNHEY, CDR2 SVGAGI.